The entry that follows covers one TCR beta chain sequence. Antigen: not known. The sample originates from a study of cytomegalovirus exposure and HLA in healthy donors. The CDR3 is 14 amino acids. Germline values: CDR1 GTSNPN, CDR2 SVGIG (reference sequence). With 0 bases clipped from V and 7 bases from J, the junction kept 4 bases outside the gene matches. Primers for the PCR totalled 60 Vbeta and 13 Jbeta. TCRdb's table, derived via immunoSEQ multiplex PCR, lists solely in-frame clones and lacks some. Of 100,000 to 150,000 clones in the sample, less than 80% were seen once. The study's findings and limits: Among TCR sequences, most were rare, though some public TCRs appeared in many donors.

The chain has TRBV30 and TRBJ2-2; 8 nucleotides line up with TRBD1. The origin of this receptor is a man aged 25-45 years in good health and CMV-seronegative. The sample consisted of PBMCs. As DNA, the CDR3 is TGTGCCTGGAGTGTACAGGGGGTCGGCGGGGAGCTGTTTTTT. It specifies CAWSVQGVGGELFF.